This record concerns one T cell receptor (beta chain) sequence. What it binds is not known. Primers for the PCR totalled 60 Vbeta and 13 Jbeta. Some clones are missing from TCRdb's copy, which holds only in-frame ones; the method was immunoSEQ multiplex PCR. The table records 160,000 or so clones, around 79% of them present only once. CDR1 and CDR2 from the germline V gene are MNHNS and SASEGT. This CDR3 is built from 14 residues. Trimming cost V 9 bases and J 8 bases, with 17 bases left between them. The data derive from a study of cytomegalovirus exposure and HLA in healthy donors. Findings of the study overall: Being productive about 90% or about 30% of the time was typical of most TCR beta V segments in an earlier analysis. The availability of immune exposure information extended only to CMV serostatus. In most subjects, TCR beta sequences reportedly gave accurate predictions of HLA-A and HLA-B alleles. 87-base-pair reads could not separate some V segments, including TRBV6-2 and TRBV6-3.

The chain is built from TRBV6-1 and TRBJ1-6; perhaps TRBD1 as D (5 bases). Specimen: PBMCs. This receptor was identified in a middle-aged woman in good health and CMV-seronegative. In DNA form, the CDR3 reads TGTGCCAGTAAGACGGGGGGGGAGTATTCACCCCTCCACTTT. Translating gives CASKTGGEYSPLHF.